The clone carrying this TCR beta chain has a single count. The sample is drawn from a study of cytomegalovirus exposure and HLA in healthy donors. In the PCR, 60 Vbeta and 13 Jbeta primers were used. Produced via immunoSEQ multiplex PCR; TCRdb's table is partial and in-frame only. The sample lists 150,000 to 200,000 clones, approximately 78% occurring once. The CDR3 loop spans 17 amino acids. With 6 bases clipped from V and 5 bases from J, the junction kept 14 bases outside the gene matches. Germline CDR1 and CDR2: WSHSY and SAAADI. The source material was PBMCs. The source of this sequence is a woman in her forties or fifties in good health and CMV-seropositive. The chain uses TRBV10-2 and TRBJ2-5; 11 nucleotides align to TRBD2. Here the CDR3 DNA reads TGCGCCAGCAGAGGTAGCGGGAGGGCTAAAAACGGGGAGACCCAGTACTTC. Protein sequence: CASRGSGRAKNGETQYF.